Following are 3 T cell receptor beta chains from one sample sequenced in a study of CD4 and CD8 cells across lung adenocarcinoma regions. TCRdb itself ran the PCR reads through MiXCR, one entry per CDR3 protein. The table records approximately 4,200 distinct CDR3 sequences, 40% to 60% of them present only once. The sample was CD4+ T cells from the center of a lung tumor. These receptors all stem from a female donor with lung adenocarcinoma. The CD4 and CD8 labels of this study may be unreliable.

The rearrangement uses TRBV6-1 and TRBJ2-1; no clear D gene. Matching the DNA end better, TRBJ2-7 makes the J call doubtful. Looked up from germline, CDR1 is MNHNS and CDR2 is SASEGT. The CDR3 covers 15 residues. The CDR3 spells CASSEMVGGFYEQYF. The CDR3, as DNA: TGTGCCAGCAGTGAAATGGTAGGTGGGTTCTACGAGCAGTACTTC.

The V call is TRBV7-8, the J call TRBJ2-3, with D unclear. Trimming pared 9 bases from V and 7 bases from J, leaving 17 bases between. From germline, CDR1 is SGHVS and CDR2 FQNEAQ. The CDR3 is 13 amino acids. CDR3 sequence (DNA): TGTGCCAGGGGCCCGCTGGGGAAAAATACGCAGTATTTT. It translates to CARGPLGKNTQYF.

The chain combines TRBV6-1 with TRBJ2-2, with D possibly matching TRBD1 (5 bases). CDR1 MNHNS and CDR2 SASEGT come from the germline V gene. The CDR3 runs to 14 residues. V was pared by 8 bases and J by 3 bases, with 13 bases between. CDR3 sequence (DNA): TGTGCCAGCTGCTCCCAGGGTTACACCGGGGAGCTGTTTTTT. Protein product: CASCSQGYTGELFF.